The T cell receptor (beta chain) under discussion was sequenced for a study of T cell responses to AZD1222 COVID-19 vaccine (dated by TCRdb to the early 2020s). Study-wide context: AZD1222 recipients whose second dose came at about 4 weeks and those whose second dose came at about 12 weeks were combined into one group, since spike-specific TCR depth and breadth did not differ between the two schedules. TCR sequencing was performed for 230 to 250 trial participants, of whom approximately 200 were given two doses of AZD1222 and 26 were given two doses of MenACWY control vaccine. Trial participants were enrolled by age into 18-55, 56-69 and 70-plus year subgroups, with roughly 160, 29 and 62 TCR-sequenced participants respectively.

As concerns this clone: The clone's antigen remains unknown. No base qualities exist here, and no much larger clone lies one base off it.

The CDR3 regions of human TCRbeta chains were analyzed by immunosequencing. The original methods were these. Repertoire TCRs were checked for matches against a reference library of SARS-CoV-2-specific TCRs that had been generated using the MIRA antigen-specificity platform. Breadth was defined as the fraction of unique TCRs that were SARS-CoV-2-associated. Depth was defined as the fraction of total T cells that were SARS-CoV-2-associated. Using the MIRA data, each spike-specific TCR was assigned both to the spike region to which the TCR was reactive and to a CD4 or CD8 class. Log10-transformed breadth and depth values were compared by one-way ANOVA with Sidak's multiple comparisons tests. In TCRdb, the immuneACCESS table is reduced to in-frame sequences with V and J assigned. These tables do not hold every clone; where another copy was compared, an unresolved V gene accounts for under half, and the others remain unexplained. V, J and clone size derive from that table, while D and trimming were established from the DNA sequence. For this sample there are approximately 180,000 clones; around 94% appear just once. The ten biggest clones cover roughly 2.5% of the sample.

The paper's findings and limits, for the study overall: After two AZD1222 doses, spike-specific TCR breadth and depth were significantly higher than at day 0 and than in MenACWY recipients. Nearly half of unique spike-specific TCRs reportedly recognized epitopes outside regions mutated in the B.1.351 and B.1.1.7 variants. Most participants were white British and females outnumbered males, and the authors suggested that clonal diversity may have been underestimated. The 56-69-year group was small, and its depth increase did not reach significance, likely because of low power. Conclusions about previously exposed vaccinees are limited, since just 5 or 6 AZD1222 recipients were seropositive for SARS-CoV-2 at baseline. The vaccine-associated CD4 TCRs covered the entire spike protein, and the dominant responses fell in regions 160-218 and 743-854. No day 14 peak-response samples were available, so repertoires were characterized only after the peak T cell response.

The time point label corresponds to: baseline before first vaccination. Vaccinee samples came from UK trials COV001 and COV002, including a single-blind randomized controlled phase 2/3 trial of AZD1222 (ChAdOx1 nCoV-19) in healthy adults. For TCRbeta chain sequencing, PBMC samples from trial participants were taken at day 0 and at day 28 after the second dose. Trimming takes 4 bases off V and 6 bases off J; junction bases not matched to a gene: 4. From the cysteine up to the phenylalanine, the CDR3 has a length of 14 residues. Solely the CDR3 DNA is kept, with 42 bases framed from the first base. CDR1 and CDR2, per the germline V gene (reference sequence), are LGHDT and YNNKEL.

The source is an adult in good health. Here the chain combines TRBV3-1 (or the pseudogene TRBV3-2) and TRBJ1-1; a stretch of 11 junction bases matches TRBD1. Sequenced here: peripheral blood, sampled on day 0 of AZD1222 vaccination. The CDR3 region: CASSLGQGEAEAFF. The DNA sequence is TGTGCCAGCAGCCTGGGACAGGGGGAGGCTGAAGCTTTCTTT.